This TCR beta chain was documented in a study of CD8+ T cells in alopecia areata. About the research overall: A 6-month off-drug phase came after tofacitinib, which had lasted 6 to 18 months.

Collection of lesional scalp punch biopsies and peripheral blood was performed in alopecia areata patients. Starting from PBMCs, sorting isolated CD4+ and CD8+ T cells. cDNA serving as the sequencing template came from extracted, reverse transcribed RNA. Assay used: immunoSEQ multiplex PCR; TCRdb lists only in-frame clones, some missing. The repertoire has about 69,000 clones, 50% to 75% of them found once; the top ten carry approximately 19%. Germline V gene lookup returns CDR1 SGHRS and CDR2 YFSETQ. The CDR3 runs 17 residues. V was cut by 4 bases and J by 0 bases, with 18 bases left in between. The chain employs TRBV5-1 and TRBJ2-3, with a weak D call TRBD1 (6 bases). The source was CD8+ T cells sorted from blood, collected at week 0. The receptor was isolated from a human donor with alopecia areata. CDR3 in DNA: TGCGCCAGCAGCAAAGGAGGACAGTATGATAGCACAGATACGCAGTATTTT. Translating it yields CASSKGGQYDSTDTQYF.